This T cell receptor (beta chain) was recorded in a study of cytomegalovirus exposure and HLA in healthy donors. General study points: Researchers catalogued some 160 TCR beta chains as cytomegalovirus-associated. Under in vitro conditions, a few CMV-associated chains were confirmed as specific for CMV antigens.

A multiplex PCR was run with 60 Vbeta primers and 13 Jbeta primers. In the original processing: As a later analysis found, there were approximately 80 million unique TCR beta chains, of which 8.5 million to 14 million were shared. Measured with immunoSEQ multiplex PCR; TCRdb has only the in-frame clones, and not every one. That table supplies the V and J calls and clone size; D and trimming were determined from the DNA. The sample records 150,000 to 200,000 clones, 80% being singletons. This clone was counted only a few times. Its cognate antigen is unknown. In germline, CDR1 is SGHTA, CDR2 FQGNSA. CDR3 size: 15 residues. The J segment lost 7 bases and the V segment lost 5 bases, leaving 8 bases of the junction unmatched.

The sequence was collected from a woman aged 40 to 50 in good health and CMV-seronegative. The material sequenced was PBMCs. The chain carries TRBV7-2 and TRBJ1-6, with 7 bases that match TRBD1. The CDR3 protein is CASSPRPGQNSPLHF. CDR3 nucleotides: TGTGCCAGCAGCCCTCGACCGGGACAGAATTCACCCCTCCACTTT.